This TCR beta chain is from a study of shared clonotypes between healthy human individuals. Remarks on this clone: Antigen: not known.

Study outcomes and limitations: Clonotypes shared by all four sorted-subset donors had higher generation probabilities than non-shared clonotypes.

Profiled with immunoSEQ multiplex PCR; TCRdb holds only in-frame clones, not every one. In the table there are roughly 1 million clones, about 84% of which are singletons. What was sequenced was memory CD4+ T cells from PBMCs. The sample's subset: CD45RA-negative fraction. The receptor was isolated from a man aged 18 to 29 in good health. Some clones in this sample may be carry-over from other donors' samples.

The CDR3 DNA follows: TGTGCCAGCAGACAGATTCAAGCTTTCTTT. This codes for CASRQIQAFF. The chain has TRBV7-9 and TRBJ1-1, with D unresolved. Per germline, CDR1 SEHNR and CDR2 FQNEAQ (reference sequence). V shed 6 bases and J shed 9 bases, with 8 bases lying between them. The CDR3 totals 10 residues.